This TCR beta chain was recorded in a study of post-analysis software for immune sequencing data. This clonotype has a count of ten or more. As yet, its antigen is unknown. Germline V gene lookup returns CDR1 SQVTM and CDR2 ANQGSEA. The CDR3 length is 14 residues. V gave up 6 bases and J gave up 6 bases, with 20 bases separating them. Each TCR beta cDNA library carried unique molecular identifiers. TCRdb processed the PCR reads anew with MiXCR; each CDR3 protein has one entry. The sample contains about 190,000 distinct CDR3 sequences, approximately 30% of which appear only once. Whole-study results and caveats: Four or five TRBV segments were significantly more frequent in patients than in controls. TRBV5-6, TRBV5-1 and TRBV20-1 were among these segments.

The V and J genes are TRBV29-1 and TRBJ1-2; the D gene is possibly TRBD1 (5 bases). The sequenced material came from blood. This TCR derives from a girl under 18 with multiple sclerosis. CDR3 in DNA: TGCAGCGTGGTAACCGCGGGGGTTAGTGATGGCTACACCTTC. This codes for CSVVTAGVSDGYTF.